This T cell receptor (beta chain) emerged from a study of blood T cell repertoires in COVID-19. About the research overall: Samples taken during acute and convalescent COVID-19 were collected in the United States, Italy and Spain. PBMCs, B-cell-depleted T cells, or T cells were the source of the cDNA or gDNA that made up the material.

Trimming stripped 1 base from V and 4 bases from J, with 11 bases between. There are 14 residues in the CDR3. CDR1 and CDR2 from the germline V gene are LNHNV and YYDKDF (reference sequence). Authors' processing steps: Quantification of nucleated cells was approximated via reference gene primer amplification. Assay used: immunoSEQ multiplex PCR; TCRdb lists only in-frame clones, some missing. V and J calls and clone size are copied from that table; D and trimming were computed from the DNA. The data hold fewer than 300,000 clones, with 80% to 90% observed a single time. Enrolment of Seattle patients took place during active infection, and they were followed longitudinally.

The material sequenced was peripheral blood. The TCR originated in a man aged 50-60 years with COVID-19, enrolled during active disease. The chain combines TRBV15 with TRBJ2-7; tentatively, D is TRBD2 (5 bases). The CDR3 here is CATSRAGNRYEQYF. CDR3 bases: TGTGCCACCAGCAGAGCCGGGAACAGATACGAGCAGTACTTC.